This passage covers 15 T cell receptor beta chains from one sample sequenced in a study of cytomegalovirus exposure and HLA in healthy donors. PCR employed 60 Vbeta and 13 Jbeta primers. The assay was immunoSEQ multiplex PCR, and TCRdb's table has in-frame clones only and misses some. The sample yields roughly 80,000 clones, 63% seen once. The sample taken for sequencing was PBMCs. The receptors stem from a man younger than 45 in good health and CMV-seropositive.

The chain is built from TRBV7-3 and TRBJ2-7; TRBD2 aligns across 7 bases. Germline V gene sequence: CDR1 SGHTA, CDR2 FQGTGA. The CDR3 runs 14 residues. Trimming at V came to 3 bases and at J to 3 bases, leaving 5 bases not matched to a gene. CDR3 residues: CASSLGRGNYEQYF. CDR3 nucleotide sequence: TGTGCCAGCAGCTTGGGGCGGGGGAACTACGAGCAGTACTTC. Full variable domain (rest looked up from reference TRBV7-3 and TRBJ2-7): GAGVSQTPSNKVTEKGKYVELRCDPISGHTALYWYRQSLGQGPEFLIYFQGTGAADDSGLPNDRFFAVRPEGSVSTLKIQRTERGDSAVYLCASSLGRGNYEQYFGPGTRLTVT.

This clone appeared a few times. V usage is TRBV6-5 and J usage is TRBJ2-7, with 11 bases identical to TRBD2. Per the germline V gene, CDR1 is MNHEY and CDR2 is SVGAGI. This CDR3 has 12 amino acids. V gave up 9 bases and J gave up 4 bases; unmatched junction bases: 2. The CDR3 bases are TGTGCCAGTAGCGGGAGGGCGTACGAGCAGTACTTC. This translates into CASSGRAYEQYF.

This clone was seen once. This rearrangement joins TRBV7-9 to TRBJ1-5; D gene unclear. The CDR3 runs to 14 residues. Germline CDR1 is SEHNR and CDR2 is FQNEAQ (reference sequence). Trimming removed 6 bases at V and 5 bases at J, with 14 bases between. DNA of the CDR3: TGTGCCAGCAGTTTGGGAGGGTCCCATCAGCCCCAGCATTTT. This codes for CASSLGGSHQPQHF.

V gene TRBV10-3 combines with J gene TRBJ1-1; tentatively, D is TRBD1 (5 bases). CDR3 length equals 14 residues. With 3 bases removed from V and 0 bases from J, the gap between germline ends came to 8 bases. The germline CDR1 and CDR2 sequences are ENHRY and SYGVKD. CDR3: CAISEDSMNTEAFF. CDR3 DNA: TGTGCCATCAGTGAAGACAGCATGAACACTGAAGCTTTCTTT.

This clone showed up just a few times. The chain links TRBV7-9 to TRBJ2-2, with D tentatively TRBD2 (5 bases). Trimming stripped 6 bases from V and 5 bases from J, with 16 bases between. The CDR3 loop spans 15 amino acids. Germline V gives CDR1 SEHNR, CDR2 FQNEAQ (reference sequence). CDR3 sequence (DNA): TGTGCCAGCAGAGGGAACGCATCGGGGACCGGGGAGCTGTTTTTT. This gives the protein CASRGNASGTGELFF.

Comments on this clone: The sample contains more than one DNA sequence encoding this CDR3. The chain uses TRBV5-6 and TRBJ2-7; 8 nucleotides agree with TRBD1. J lost 2 bases, V lost 3 bases, and 4 bases had no gene match. In germline, CDR1 is SGHDT, CDR2 YYEEEE. The CDR3 sequence is 14 residues long. CDR3 nucleotides: TGTGCCAGCAGCTCCGGGACAGGAGCCTACGAGCAGTACTTC. Amino acid sequence: CASSSGTGAYEQYF.

Written as DNA, the CDR3 is TGCAGCGTCGATAGGACGGGACACTCCTACGAGCAGTACTTC. Its translation is CSVDRTGHSYEQYF. The rearrangement links TRBV29-1 to TRBJ2-7, with D possibly being TRBD1 (6 bases). V lost 6 bases, J lost 0 bases, and 15 bases lay in between. This CDR3 has 14 residues. Germline V gene lookup returns CDR1 SQVTM and CDR2 ANQGSEA.

The gene calls are TRBV28 and TRBJ2-5; possibly TRBD1 for D (5 bases). This CDR3 has 15 residues. Germline V CDR1 and CDR2: MDHEN, SYDVKM. Trimming removed 6 bases from V and 1 base from J, with 15 bases in between. The CDR3, as DNA: TGTGCCAGCAGGCGCTTTGGGGCTATCCAAGAGACCCAGTACTTC. This codes for CASRRFGAIQETQYF.

This clone was found a few times. A junction end diverges from the germline sequence, so it may reflect a read error. In nucleotides, the CDR3 is TGTGCCAGCAGCCCCGGGCTTTACAACTCTGGGGCCAGCGTCCTGACTTTC. Protein: CASSPGLYNSGASVLTF. This chain uses TRBV5-4 with TRBJ2-6; possible D gene TRBD1, 5 bases. Per germline, CDR1 SGHNT and CDR2 YYREEE (reference sequence). The CDR3 is made up of 17 amino acids.

The rearrangement uses TRBV9 and TRBJ2-2, with 13 bases aligning to TRBD2. Germline V gene sequence: CDR1 SGDLS, CDR2 YYNGEE. V trimming: 3 bases; J trimming: 1 base; junction bases outside the gene matches: 6. The CDR3 totals 18 residues. The CDR3 bases are TGTGCCAGCAGCGCCCGGACTAGCGGGGGACTGAACACCGGGGAGCTGTTTTTT. Its protein is CASSARTSGGLNTGELFF.

The chain joins TRBV28 to TRBJ1-2; possibly TRBD1 for D (6 bases). CDR1 MDHEN and CDR2 SYDVKM come from the germline V gene. The CDR3 is 12 residues long. V was pared by 6 bases and J by 7 bases, with 12 bases between. The CDR3 bases are TGTGCCAGCAGGAAGACAGGCAGTGGCTACACCTTC. Its protein is CASRKTGSGYTF.

This sequence joins TRBV5-6 and TRBJ2-4; a weak D match, TRBD2 (6 bases). Germline values: CDR1 SGHDT, CDR2 YYEEEE. CDR3 length: 13 residues. Trimming stripped 4 bases from V and 9 bases from J, with 14 bases between. The CDR3 reads CASSDNMGGIQYF. Written as DNA, the CDR3 is TGTGCCAGCAGCGATAACATGGGGGGCATTCAGTACTTC.

This clone was seen a few times. The V call is TRBV19, the J call TRBJ2-6, with D unclear. With 7 bases removed from V and 0 bases from J, the gap between germline ends came to 4 bases. The CDR3 consists of 13 residues. Per germline, CDR1 LNHDA and CDR2 SQIVND (reference sequence). CDR3 protein: CASINSGANVLTF. CDR3 bases: TGTGCCAGTATCAACTCTGGGGCCAACGTCCTGACTTTC.

The chain couples TRBV15 to TRBJ2-4, with 8 bases lining up with TRBD1. J was trimmed by 0 bases and V by 0 bases; bases with no gene match: 1. The CDR3 contains 16 residues. CDR1 and CDR2 (germline): LNHNV, YYDKDF (reference sequence). The CDR3 loop reads CATSREQGVAKNIQYF. For the CDR3, the DNA is TGTGCCACCAGCAGAGAACAGGGGGTAGCCAAAAACATTCAGTACTTC.

This rearrangement joins TRBV2 to TRBJ1-2, with 10 bases aligning to TRBD1. The CDR3 contains 15 residues. Losses at the gene ends were 3 bases for V and 7 bases for J; bases not matched to a gene: 8. Germline lookup yields CDR1 SNHLY and CDR2 FYNNEI. Here the CDR3 DNA reads TGTGCCAGCAGTGAGTTCTGGGACAGGGGAGGTGGCTACACCTTC. Translated, it gives CASSEFWDRGGGYTF.